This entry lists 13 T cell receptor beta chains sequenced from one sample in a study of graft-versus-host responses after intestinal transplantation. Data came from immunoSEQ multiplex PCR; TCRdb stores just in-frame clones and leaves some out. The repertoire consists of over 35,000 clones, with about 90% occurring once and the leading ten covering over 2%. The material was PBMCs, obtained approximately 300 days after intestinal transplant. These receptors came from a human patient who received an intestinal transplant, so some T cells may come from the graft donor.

The CDR3 nucleotides read TGTGCCAGCAGCTTCTCCTACGAGCAGTACTTC. Translation gives CASSFSYEQYF. This sequence joins TRBV11-3 and TRBJ2-7; D ambiguous. The CDR3 length is 11 residues. CDR1 is SGHNT, CDR2 YENEEA, per germline. Trimming left V 3 bases short and J 0 bases short, with 0 bases between.

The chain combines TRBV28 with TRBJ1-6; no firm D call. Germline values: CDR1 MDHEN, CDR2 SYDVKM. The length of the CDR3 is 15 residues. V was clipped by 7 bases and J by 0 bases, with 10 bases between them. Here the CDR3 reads CASTTPDSYNSPLHF. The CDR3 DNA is TGTGCCAGCACCACCCCGGACTCCTATAATTCACCCCTCCACTTT.

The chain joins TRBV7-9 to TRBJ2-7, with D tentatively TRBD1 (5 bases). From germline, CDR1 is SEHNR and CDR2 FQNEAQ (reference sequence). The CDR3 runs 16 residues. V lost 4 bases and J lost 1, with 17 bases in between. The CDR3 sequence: CASSSLVHQGSYEQYF. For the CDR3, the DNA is TGTGCCAGCAGCTCCCTAGTACATCAGGGATCCTACGAGCAGTACTTC.

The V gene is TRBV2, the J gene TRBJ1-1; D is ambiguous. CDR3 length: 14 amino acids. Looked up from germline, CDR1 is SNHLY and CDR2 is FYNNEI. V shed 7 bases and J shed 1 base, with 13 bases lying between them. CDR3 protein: CASTLFQENTEAFF. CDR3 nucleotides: TGTGCCAGCACCCTCTTCCAGGAGAACACTGAAGCTTTCTTT.

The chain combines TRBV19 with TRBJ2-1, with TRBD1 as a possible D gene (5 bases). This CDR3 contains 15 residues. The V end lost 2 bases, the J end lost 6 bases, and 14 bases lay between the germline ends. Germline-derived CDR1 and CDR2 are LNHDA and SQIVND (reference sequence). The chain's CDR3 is CASSIRGGARNEQFF. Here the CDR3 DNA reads TGTGCCAGTAGTATAAGGGGCGGTGCCCGCAATGAGCAGTTCTTC.

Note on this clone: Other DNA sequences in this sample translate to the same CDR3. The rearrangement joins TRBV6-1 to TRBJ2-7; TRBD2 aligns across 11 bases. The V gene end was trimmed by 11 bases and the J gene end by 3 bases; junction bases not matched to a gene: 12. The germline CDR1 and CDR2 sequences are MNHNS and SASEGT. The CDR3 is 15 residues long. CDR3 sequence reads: CASSGATSGVYEQYF. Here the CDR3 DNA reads TGTGCCTCCTCGGGGGCGACTAGCGGGGTCTACGAGCAGTACTTC.

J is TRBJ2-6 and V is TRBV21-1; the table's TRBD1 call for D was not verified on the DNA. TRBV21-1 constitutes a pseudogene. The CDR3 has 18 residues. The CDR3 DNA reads TGTGCCAGTGAACCGCCGGGACAGGGGGTCCGTGGGGCCAACGTCCTGACTTTC. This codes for CASEPPGQGVRGANVLTF.

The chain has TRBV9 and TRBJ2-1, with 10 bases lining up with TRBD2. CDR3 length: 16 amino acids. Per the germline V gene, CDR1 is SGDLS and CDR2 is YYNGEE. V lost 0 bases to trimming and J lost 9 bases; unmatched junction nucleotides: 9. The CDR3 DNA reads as TGTGCCAGCAGCGTAGAAGCTAGCGGGAGTCAGAGTGAGCAGTTCTTC. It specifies CASSVEASGSQSEQFF.

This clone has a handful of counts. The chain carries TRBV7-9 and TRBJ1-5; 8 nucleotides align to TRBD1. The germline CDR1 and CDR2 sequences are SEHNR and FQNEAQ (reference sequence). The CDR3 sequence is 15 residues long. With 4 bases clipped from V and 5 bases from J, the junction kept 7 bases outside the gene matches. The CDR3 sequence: CASSSDRERDQPQHF. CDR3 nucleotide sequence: TGTGCCAGCAGCTCGGACAGGGAGAGGGATCAGCCCCAGCATTTT.

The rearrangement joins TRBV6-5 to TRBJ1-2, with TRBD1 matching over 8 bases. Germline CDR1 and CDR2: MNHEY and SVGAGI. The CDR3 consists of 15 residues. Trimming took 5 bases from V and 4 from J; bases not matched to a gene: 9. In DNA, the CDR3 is TGTGCCAGCAGTCCTCTCCAGACAGGGGCCTATGGCTACACCTTC. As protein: CASSPLQTGAYGYTF.

CDR3 sequence: CASSQEWDTQYF. The CDR3 DNA sequence: TGCGCCAGCAGCCAAGAATGGGATACGCAGTATTTT. The chain links TRBV4-1 to TRBJ2-3; D is unresolved. Germline CDR1 MGHRA, CDR2 YSYEKL. The CDR3 is made up of 12 amino acids. The V end lost 0 bases, the J end lost 6 bases, and 4 bases lay between the germline ends.

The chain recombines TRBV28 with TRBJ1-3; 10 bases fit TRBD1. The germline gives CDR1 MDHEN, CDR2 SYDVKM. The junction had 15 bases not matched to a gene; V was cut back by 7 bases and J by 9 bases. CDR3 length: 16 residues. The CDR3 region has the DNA TGTGCCAGCACCCTCTCCGTGGGACAGGGGTACGGCACCATATATTTT. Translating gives CASTLSVGQGYGTIYF. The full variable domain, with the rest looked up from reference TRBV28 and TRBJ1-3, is DVKVTQSSRYLVKRTGEKVFLECVQDMDHENMFWYRQDPGLGLRLIYFSYDVKMKEKGDIPEGYSVSREKKERFSLILESASTNQTSMYLCASTLSVGQGYGTIYFGEGSWLTVV.

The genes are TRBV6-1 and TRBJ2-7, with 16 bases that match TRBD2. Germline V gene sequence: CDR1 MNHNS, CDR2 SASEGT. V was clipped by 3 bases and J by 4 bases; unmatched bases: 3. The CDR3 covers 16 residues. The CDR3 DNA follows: TGTGCCAGCAGTGAGGGGACTAGCGGGGGGGCATACGAGCAGTACTTC. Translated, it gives CASSEGTSGGAYEQYF.